The 32 T cell receptor beta chains presented below share a single source sample, sequenced in a study of long-term antiretroviral therapy in people with HIV. The assay used was immunoSEQ (version v3.0), run at survey level. Profiled with immunoSEQ multiplex PCR; TCRdb holds only in-frame clones, not every one. The sample has about 16,000 clones, about 91% seen once. Here the sequenced sample was unsorted PBMCs, taken roughly 2.3 years before starting antiretroviral therapy. The receptor source for this set is a woman aged 25 to 39 with HIV.

The chain carries TRBV5-8 and TRBJ1-2; D gene unclear. The CDR3 runs 14 residues. V was pared by 0 bases and J by 6 bases, with 12 bases between. CDR1 and CDR2 (germline): SGHTS, YDEGEE. In DNA, the CDR3 is TGTGCCAGCAGCTTGGGTGGGCTTGCCCATGGCTACACCTTC. Its protein is CASSLGGLAHGYTF.

The chain carries TRBV7-9 and TRBJ1-5, with D maybe TRBD1 (5 bases). Germline CDR1 and CDR2: SEHNR and FQNEAQ (reference sequence). V lost 0 bases and J 5 bases, leaving 5 bases between the germline ends. This CDR3 spans 13 amino acids. The CDR3 DNA follows: TGTGCCAGCAGCTTAGCGGGGGATCAGCCCCAGCATTTT. As protein: CASSLAGDQPQHF.

The rearrangement uses TRBV7-9 and TRBJ1-2, with a tentative D call TRBD1 (5 bases). Trimming left V 2 bases short and J 1 base short, with 5 bases between. Germline CDR1 is SEHNR and CDR2 is FQNEAQ (reference sequence). This CDR3 has 13 residues. CDR3 DNA sequence: TGTGCCAGCAGCTTAAGGGGTAACTATGGCTACACCTTC. Translated, it gives CASSLRGNYGYTF.

This clone came up once. The chain employs TRBV7-9 and TRBJ2-2; D is unresolved. V gave up 0 bases and J gave up 3 bases, with 8 bases separating them. CDR1 SEHNR and CDR2 FQNEAQ come from the germline V gene (reference sequence). This CDR3 is built from 15 residues. The CDR3: CASSLALTDTGELFF. CDR3 sequence (DNA): TGTGCCAGCAGCTTAGCACTTACAGACACCGGGGAGCTGTTTTTT.

This clone was counted a few times. The chain uses TRBV7-9 and TRBJ2-7, with 7 nucleotides matching TRBD1. The CDR3 contains 13 residues. The germline V gene encodes CDR1 SEHNR and CDR2 FQNEAQ (reference sequence). With V trimmed by 6 bases and J by 6 bases, 8 bases remained unmatched. The CDR3 nucleotides read TGTGCCAGCAGTTTACAGGGGCGAGGCGAGCAGTACTTC. Its translation is CASSLQGRGEQYF.

The V gene is TRBV19, the J gene TRBJ1-1; tentatively, D is TRBD1 (6 bases). This CDR3 has 16 residues. CDR1 is LNHDA, CDR2 SQIVND, per germline (reference sequence). Deletions cut 5 bases from V and 4 bases from J, with 20 bases between. The CDR3: CASSFNPNRVGTEAFF. CDR3 nucleotide sequence: TGTGCCAGTAGTTTTAACCCCAACAGGGTCGGCACTGAAGCTTTCTTT.

The genes are TRBV6-5 and TRBJ1-5; no firm D call. This CDR3 is built from 14 residues. Germline V lookup: CDR1 MNHEY, CDR2 SVGAGI. Trimming left V 0 bases short and J 6 bases short, with 9 bases between. CDR3 in DNA: TGTGCCAGCAGTTACTCGGATCGGGCTCAGCCCCAGCATTTT. This sequence encodes CASSYSDRAQPQHF.

The V gene is TRBV30, the J gene TRBJ2-2, with 11 bases matching TRBD1. Germline CDR1 reads GTSNPN; CDR2 reads SVGIG (reference sequence). The V and J ends lost 0 bases and 17 bases, in that order; junction bases with no gene match: 11. There are 14 residues in the CDR3. The CDR3 DNA is TGTGCCTGGAGTGTCCTTGGACAGGGGGCTCCTCTATTTTTT. Residues: CAWSVLGQGAPLFF.

This clone was found once. V and J are TRBV19 and TRBJ2-7, with TRBD1 matching over 10 bases. CDR3 length: 16 residues. V gave up 4 bases and J gave up 0 bases; unmatched junction bases: 6. Germline CDR1 LNHDA, CDR2 SQIVND (reference sequence). The CDR3 loop is CASSRRQGADSYEQYF. CDR3 nucleotides: TGTGCCAGTAGTAGGAGACAGGGGGCGGACTCCTACGAGCAGTACTTC.

This clone was recorded once. This chain's CDR3 is CASSLNRGQETQYF. In nucleotides, the CDR3 is TGCGCCAGCAGCTTGAACAGGGGGCAAGAGACCCAGTACTTC. The V and J genes are TRBV5-1 and TRBJ2-5, with 8 positions matching TRBD1. The CDR3 extends over 14 amino acids. Germline loops: CDR1 SGHRS, CDR2 YFSETQ. V shed 1 base and J 2 bases; nucleotides not matched to a gene: 1.

The chain carries TRBV5-1 and TRBJ1-2; TRBD1 agrees at 8 bases. The length of the CDR3 is 13 residues. CDR1 is SGHRS and CDR2 is YFSETQ in the germline V gene. Unmatched junction bases numbered 12, after V lost 3 bases and J lost 14 bases. CDR3 protein: CASSYDRGRAETF. The CDR3 DNA follows: TGCGCCAGCAGCTACGACAGGGGAAGGGCTGAAACCTTC.

The V gene is TRBV4-3, the J gene TRBJ1-2, with unresolved D. This CDR3 spans 13 amino acids. V was cut by 0 bases and J by 6 bases, with 8 bases left in between. CDR1 is LGHNA and CDR2 is YSLEER in the germline V gene. This chain's CDR3 is CASSQDRVNGYTF. The CDR3 DNA sequence: TGCGCCAGCAGCCAAGATCGGGTAAATGGCTACACCTTC.

CDR3 nucleotide sequence: TGTGCCAGCAGTTTTAACCCTCCGGGTGGAGGCTACACCTTC. Its translation: CASSFNPPGGGYTF. This chain links TRBV27 with TRBJ1-2; D unclear. CDR3 size: 14 residues. Germline V gene data show CDR1 as MNHEY and CDR2 as SMNVEV (reference sequence). Trimming took off 3 bases at V and 8 bases at J, with 16 bases between the two ends.

The rearrangement uses TRBV4-3 and TRBJ2-3, with 9 bases aligning to TRBD2. The CDR3 spans 17 residues. Trimming took 1 base from V and 3 from J; bases not matched to a gene: 8. CDR1 is LGHNA and CDR2 is YSLEER in the germline V gene. DNA for the CDR3: TGCGCCAGCAGCCAAGGGGTGGGGCGGGAGGGGACAGATACGCAGTATTTT. The encoded protein is CASSQGVGREGTDTQYF.

The chain recombines TRBV7-8 with TRBJ2-3; 11 positions agree with TRBD2. The length of the CDR3 is 16 residues. Germline V gene lookup returns CDR1 SGHVS and CDR2 FQNEAQ. The J segment lost 1 base and the V segment lost 5 bases, leaving 5 bases of the junction unmatched. For the CDR3, the DNA is TGTGCCAGCAGCCGGCTGACTAGCGGGGGCACAGATACGCAGTATTTT. It encodes CASSRLTSGGTDTQYF.

The chain is built from TRBV12-5 and TRBJ2-2; D is perhaps TRBD1 or TRBD2 (5 bases each). V was shortened by 0 bases and J by 7 bases, with 15 bases between the two germline ends. CDR3 length: 16 amino acids. From germline, CDR1 is LGHNT and CDR2 FRNRAP. DNA of the CDR3: TGTGCTAGTGGTTTGGTTGGGGCCAACCGGGGCGGGGAGCTGTTTTTT. Protein sequence: CASGLVGANRGGELFF.

This sequence joins TRBV2 and TRBJ2-3; 7 nucleotides agree with TRBD2. Germline CDR1 reads SNHLY; CDR2 reads FYNNEI. This CDR3 has 13 residues. Trimming at V came to 6 bases and at J to 10 bases, leaving 10 bases not matched to a gene. CDR3 nucleotides: TGTGCCAGCAGGAGCGAACGGGGGGAAGCGCAGTATTTT. Its protein product is CASRSERGEAQYF.

The chain uses TRBV27 and TRBJ1-2, with 7 bases that match TRBD1. J lost 3 bases, V lost 5 bases, and 3 bases had no gene match. The V gene's germline CDR1 is MNHEY and CDR2 SMNVEV (reference sequence). This CDR3 has 13 amino acids. The DNA of the CDR3 is TGTGCCAGCAGTATCACAGGGGACTATGGCTACACCTTC. Its translation is CASSITGDYGYTF.

The rearrangement uses TRBV4-3 and TRBJ1-1, with D possibly matching TRBD1 (6 bases). CDR1 is LGHNA and CDR2 is YSLEER in the germline V gene. The CDR3 covers 13 residues. The V end was cut by 0 bases, the J end by 11 bases, with 13 bases between. CDR3 loop: CASSQEGPGEAFF. The DNA for the CDR3 is TGCGCCAGCAGCCAAGAAGGGCCAGGGGAGGCTTTCTTT.

This sequence joins TRBV5-4 and TRBJ2-7; 8 bases map to TRBD1. CDR1 SGHNT and CDR2 YYREEE come from the germline V gene (reference sequence). The CDR3 spans 15 residues. V lost 4 bases and J lost 2; bases outside the gene matches: 8. CDR3 sequence (DNA): TGTGCCAGCAGCCCAGACAGGGGCACACCCTACGAGCAGTACTTC. It specifies CASSPDRGTPYEQYF.

This chain uses TRBV18 with TRBJ2-3; weak D call: TRBD1 (5 bases). The CDR3 has 14 amino acids. V shed 6 bases and J shed 0 bases, with 10 bases lying between them. The germline CDR1 and CDR2 sequences are KGHSH and LQKENI. The DNA of the CDR3 is TGTGCCAGCTCCATCCGACAGAGCACAGATACGCAGTATTTT. This gives the protein CASSIRQSTDTQYF.

The CDR3 protein is CASSPRQGALYPDTQYF. The CDR3 DNA sequence: TGTGCCAGCAGCCCAAGACAGGGGGCTCTATACCCAGATACGCAGTATTTT. This chain uses TRBV14 with TRBJ2-3; TRBD1 agrees at 10 bases. The CDR3 spans 17 residues. With 4 bases clipped from V and 4 bases from J, the junction kept 11 bases outside the gene matches. Germline assignment: CDR1 SGHDN and CDR2 FVKESK.

This chain connects TRBV18 to TRBJ1-5; 7 bases agree with TRBD1. Germline values: CDR1 KGHSH, CDR2 LQKENI. The V gene end was trimmed by 4 bases and the J gene end by 3 bases; junction bases not matched to a gene: 6. This CDR3 is built from 15 residues. The DNA for the CDR3 is TGTGCCAGCTCACTCCAGGGGGGGGTCAATCAGCCCCAGCATTTT. Amino acid sequence: CASSLQGGVNQPQHF.

Written as DNA, the CDR3 is TGTGCCAGCAATCCGGGACAGGGTGGTGAAGCTTTCTTT. This translates into CASNPGQGGEAFF. The chain employs TRBV6-1 and TRBJ1-1; 9 nucleotides align to TRBD1. The CDR3 spans 13 residues. The V segment lost 7 bases and the J segment 7 bases; nucleotides outside the gene matches: 7. The germline V gene has CDR1 MNHNS and CDR2 SASEGT.

V and J are TRBV19 and TRBJ1-5; unclear D gene. CDR3 size: 16 residues. Germline CDR1 reads LNHDA; CDR2 reads SQIVND (reference sequence). The V end was cut by 3 bases, the J end by 2 bases, with 14 bases between. The CDR3 DNA is TGTGCCAGTAGTATTGTACGAAGTGGTGGCAATCAGCCCCAGCATTTT. This encodes CASSIVRSGGNQPQHF.

The CDR3 region is CAWSVQLVNSPLHF. The CDR3 nucleotides are TGTGCCTGGAGTGTGCAGTTAGTTAATTCACCCCTCCACTTT. V is TRBV30 and J is TRBJ1-6; no definite D call. The CDR3 consists of 14 residues. The germline gives CDR1 GTSNPN, CDR2 SVGIG (reference sequence). V lost 0 bases to trimming and J lost 6 bases, with 9 bases between them. Variable domain in full (rest from reference TRBV30 and TRBJ1-6): SQTIHQWPATLVQPVGSPLSLECTVEGTSNPNLYWYRQAAGRGLQLLFYSVGIGQISSEVPQNLSASRPQDRQFILSSKKLLLSDSGFYLCAWSVQLVNSPLHFGNGTRLTVT.

The chain couples TRBV19 to TRBJ2-2; no firm D call. CDR3 length: 16 amino acids. Germline V gene lookup returns CDR1 LNHDA and CDR2 SQIVND (reference sequence). V lost 5 bases and J lost 0, with 13 bases in between. The CDR3 DNA sequence: TGTGCCAGTAGTCTACTACAGATAACGAACACCGGGGAGCTGTTTTTT. Translated: CASSLLQITNTGELFF.

The chain has TRBV30 and TRBJ1-1; D ambiguous. From germline, CDR1 is GTSNPN and CDR2 SVGIG (reference sequence). This CDR3 has 11 amino acids. The CDR3 DNA sequence: TGTGCATGGGCAGGGAACACTGAAGCTTTCTTT. Encoded protein: CAWAGNTEAFF.

V usage is TRBV10-3 and J usage is TRBJ1-4; possible D gene TRBD1, 5 bases. CDR1 is ENHRY and CDR2 is SYGVKD in the germline V gene. The V end was cut by 11 bases, the J end by 2 bases, with 27 bases between. The CDR3 loop spans 18 amino acids. CDR3 DNA sequence: TGTGCCTCAGGCCCGGGCCTCTCGGGGCGAGGGACTAATGAAAAACTGTTTTTT. It specifies CASGPGLSGRGTNEKLFF.

The V and J genes are TRBV7-9 and TRBJ2-7; TRBD2 matches at 8 bases. Unmatched junction bases numbered 7, after V lost 10 bases and J lost 5 bases. There are 12 residues in the CDR3. Germline V gene sequence: CDR1 SEHNR, CDR2 FQNEAQ (reference sequence). In nucleotides, the CDR3 is TGTGCCACCTCGGGGGGGCCCCACGAGCAGTACTTC. Its translation is CATSGGPHEQYF.

The chain couples TRBV5-4 to TRBJ2-3; unclear D gene. In germline, CDR1 is SGHNT, CDR2 YYREEE (reference sequence). The CDR3 loop spans 14 amino acids. V lost 0 bases to trimming and J lost 2 bases, with 7 bases between them. The DNA for the CDR3 is TGTGCCAGCAGCTTGGGGCAGTCCACAGATACGCAGTATTTT. Protein: CASSLGQSTDTQYF.

The V gene is TRBV28, the J gene TRBJ2-7; TRBD2 might be the D (5 bases). The CDR3 is 14 amino acids. The V end was cut by 3 bases, the J end by 2 bases, with 11 bases between. From germline, CDR1 is MDHEN and CDR2 SYDVKM. The DNA for the CDR3 is TGTGCCAGCAGTTTTTTCGACGGGACCTACGAGCAGTACTTC. Its translation: CASSFFDGTYEQYF.